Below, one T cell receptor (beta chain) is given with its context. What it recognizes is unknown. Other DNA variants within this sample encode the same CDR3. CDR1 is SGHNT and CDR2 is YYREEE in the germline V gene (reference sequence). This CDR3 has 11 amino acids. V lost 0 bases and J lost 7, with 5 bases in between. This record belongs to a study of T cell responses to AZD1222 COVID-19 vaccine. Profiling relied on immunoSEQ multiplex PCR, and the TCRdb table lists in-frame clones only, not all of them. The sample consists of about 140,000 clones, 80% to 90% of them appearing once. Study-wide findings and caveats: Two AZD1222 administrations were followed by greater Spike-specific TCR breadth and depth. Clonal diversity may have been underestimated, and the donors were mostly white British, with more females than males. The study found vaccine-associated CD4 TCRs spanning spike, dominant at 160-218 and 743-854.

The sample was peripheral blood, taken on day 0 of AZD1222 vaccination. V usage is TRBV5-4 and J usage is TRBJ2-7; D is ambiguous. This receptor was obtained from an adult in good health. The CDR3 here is CASSLDREQYF. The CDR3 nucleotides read TGTGCCAGCAGCTTGGACCGGGAGCAGTACTTC.